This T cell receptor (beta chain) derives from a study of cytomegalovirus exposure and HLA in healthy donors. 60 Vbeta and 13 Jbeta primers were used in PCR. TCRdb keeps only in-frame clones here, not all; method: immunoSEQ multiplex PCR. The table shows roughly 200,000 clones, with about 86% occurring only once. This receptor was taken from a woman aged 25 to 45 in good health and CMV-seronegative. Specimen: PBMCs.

The CDR3, as DNA: TGTGCCAGCAGACAGGTAACTAGCACAGATACGCAGTATTTT. Translating gives CASRQVTSTDTQYF. The chain employs TRBV2 and TRBJ2-3; a weak D match, TRBD1 (5 bases). The V and J ends lost 6 bases and 0 bases respectively, with 10 bases between them. Germline lookup yields CDR1 SNHLY and CDR2 FYNNEI. There are 14 residues in the CDR3.